Described below is a single TCR beta chain sequence and its context. The table came from immunoSEQ multiplex PCR; TCRdb's copy has only in-frame clones and leaves some out. In the table there are around 20,000 clones, approximately 83% of which are singletons. CDR1 SGDLS and CDR2 YYNGEE come from the germline V gene. This CDR3 is built from 18 residues. J lost 0 bases, V lost 0 bases, and 8 bases had no gene match. This record belongs to a study of OX40 agonist ivuxolimab in advanced cancers. For the study at large: Cohort: 65% to 90% men, mean age approximately 60, aged roughly 20 to 79.

Peripheral blood came from all dose cohorts at three timepoints. The chain links TRBV9 to TRBJ2-3; 9 bases map to TRBD2. The receptor was isolated from an adult with an advanced solid tumor such as melanoma, head and neck, liver or kidney cancer. Sequences were derived from CD4+ or CD8+ T cells sorted from blood, sampled in a trial of the OX40 agonist ivuxolimab. CDR3 coding DNA: TGTGCCAGCAGCGTAGGGGATAGCGGGGGCCCCAGCACAGATACGCAGTATTTT. Translation: CASSVGDSGGPSTDTQYF.